Described below is a single T cell receptor (beta chain) sequence and its context. The CDR3 has 16 amino acids. These data are taken from a study of T cell changes during pregnancy in multiple sclerosis. The method was immunoSEQ multiplex PCR; TCRdb's version includes in-frame clones alone and lacks a portion of them. The table shows 45,000 to 75,000 clones, with 92% occurring only once. V and J are TRBV21-1 and TRBJ1-5; TRBD1, as called in the table, went unchecked against the DNA. TRBV21-1 is listed as a pseudogene. Sequenced material: peripheral blood, taken in the first trimester of pregnancy. The TCR originated in a female donor with multiple sclerosis, enrolled in a pregnancy study. The CDR3 protein is CASSKDGRGSDQPQHF. The CDR3 DNA sequence: TGTGCCAGCAGCAAAGACGGCAGGGGGTCGGATCAGCCCCAGCATTTT.